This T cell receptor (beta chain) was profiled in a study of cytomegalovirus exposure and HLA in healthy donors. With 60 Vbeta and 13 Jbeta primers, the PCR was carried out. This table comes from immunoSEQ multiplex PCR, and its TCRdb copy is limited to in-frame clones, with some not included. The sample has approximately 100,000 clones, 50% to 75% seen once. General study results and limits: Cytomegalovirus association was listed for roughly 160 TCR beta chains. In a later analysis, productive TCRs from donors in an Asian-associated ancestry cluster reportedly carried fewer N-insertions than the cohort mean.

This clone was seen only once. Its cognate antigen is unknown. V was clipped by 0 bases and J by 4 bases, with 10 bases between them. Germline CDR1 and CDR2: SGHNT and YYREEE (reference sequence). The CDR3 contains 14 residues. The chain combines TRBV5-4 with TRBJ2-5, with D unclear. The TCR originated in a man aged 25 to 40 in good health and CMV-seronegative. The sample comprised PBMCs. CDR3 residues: CASSLVRAPETQYF. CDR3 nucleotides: TGTGCCAGCAGCTTGGTACGAGCCCCAGAGACCCAGTACTTC.